The 26 T cell receptor beta chains presented below share a single source sample, sequenced in a study of regulatory T cells in long-lasting Graves disease. Libraries of TCR beta came from iRepertoire HTBI primers plus Arm-PCR of CDR3 regions. MiXCR, run by TCRdb on the multiplex PCR reads, gives a single entry per CDR3 protein. The table lists more than 350,000 distinct CDR3 sequences, about 21% of them singletons. Specified time point: persistent/refractory GD, antithyroid drugs over 5 years with positive TRAb. The authors made the TCR library using RNA they extracted from PBMCs. This specimen was peripheral blood mononuclear cells (PBMCs), taken when the disease was refractory, from a patient treated with antithyroid drugs. These receptors originate from a female donor with Graves disease.

The V and J genes are TRBV3-1 and TRBJ1-5; no firm D call. V lost 1 base to trimming and J lost 6 bases, with 10 bases between them. Germline CDR1 LGHDT, CDR2 YNNKEL (reference sequence). The CDR3 covers 14 residues. CDR3 residues: CASSQGGGPQPQHF. For the CDR3, the DNA is TGTGCCAGCAGCCAAGGGGGAGGCCCTCAGCCCCAGCATTTT.

This clonotype came up once. The genes are TRBV9 and TRBJ2-1; 9 bases fit TRBD2. J gave up 2 bases and V 0 bases, and 6 bases lay outside the gene matches. The CDR3 loop spans 17 amino acids. From germline, CDR1 is SGDLS and CDR2 YYNGEE. Written as DNA, the CDR3 is TGTGCCAGCAGCGTAGAGGATAGCGGGAGCCCCTACAATGAGCAGTTCTTC. Protein: CASSVEDSGSPYNEQFF.

This clonotype turned up a few times. The chain links TRBV5-1 to TRBJ2-7; 7 bases are a match to TRBD1. The ends lost 4 bases at V and 13 bases at J; junction bases unmatched: 8. The CDR3 has 11 residues. CDR1 is SGHRS, CDR2 YFSETQ, per germline. CDR3 residues: CASSNGQESYF. The CDR3 coding sequence is TGCGCCAGCAGCAACGGACAGGAATCCTACTTC.

This chain connects TRBV5-6 to TRBJ1-4, with D maybe TRBD1 (6 bases). V was trimmed by 7 bases and J by 8 bases, leaving 21 bases between them. The CDR3 consists of 15 residues. Germline-derived CDR1 and CDR2 are SGHDT and YYEEEE. CDR3: CASQLVTGGGEKLFF. CDR3 DNA: TGTGCCAGCCAGCTTGTGACCGGAGGGGGGGAAAAACTGTTTTTT.

V is TRBV10-3 and J is TRBJ2-3; D may be TRBD2 (6 bases). The CDR3 consists of 14 residues. Germline CDR1 is ENHRY and CDR2 is SYGVKD. Trimming took off 4 bases at V and 2 bases at J, with 10 bases between the two ends. DNA of the CDR3: TGTGCCATCAGTGGCGGGGCCCTCACAGATACGCAGTATTTT. This codes for CAISGGALTDTQYF.

The sample holds a few counts of this clonotype. This chain uses TRBV6-2 or TRBV6-3 with TRBJ1-2; D perhaps matches TRBD1 (6 bases). The CDR3 covers 11 residues. CDR1 is MNHEY and CDR2 is SVGEGT in the germline V gene. V was cut by 11 bases and J by 7 bases, with 14 bases left in between. CDR3 in DNA: TGTGCCGCCAGGGGTGGGGGTGGCTACACCTTC. Its translation is CAARGGGGYTF.

This clonotype turned up a few times. The chain uses TRBV7-8 and TRBJ2-7; maybe TRBD1 (5 bases). This CDR3 comprises 15 residues. V was trimmed by 4 bases and J by 6 bases, leaving 19 bases between them. Looked up from germline, CDR1 is SGHVS and CDR2 is FQNEAQ. The CDR3 region is CASSSRPGSVAEQYF. As DNA, the CDR3 is TGTGCCAGCAGCTCCCGCCCAGGGTCCGTCGCCGAGCAGTACTTC. Combining the CDR3 with reference TRBV7-8 and TRBJ2-7 gives the whole variable domain GAGVSQSPRYKVAKRGQDVALRCDPISGHVSLFWYQQALGQGPEFLTYFQNEAQLDKSGLPSDRFFAERPEGSVSTLKIQRTQQEDSAVYLCASSSRPGSVAEQYFGPGTRLTVT.

The chain carries TRBV29-1 and TRBJ2-2; no definite D call. Looked up from germline, CDR1 is SQVTM and CDR2 is ANQGSEA. The CDR3 extends over 12 amino acids. Trimming shortened V by 7 bases and J by 2 bases, and 8 bases separated the two germline ends. The CDR3 bases are TGCAGCGCCTTCAATAACACCGGGGAGCTGTTTTTT. Residues: CSAFNNTGELFF.

This chain links TRBV10-2 with TRBJ2-7; TRBD2 matches at 7 bases. This CDR3 is built from 15 residues. The germline V gene encodes CDR1 WSHSY and CDR2 SAAADI. V lost 4 bases and J lost 3; bases outside the gene matches: 9. The CDR3 DNA reads TGCGCCAGCAGTGTGGCGTCTAGCGGCAACTACGAGCAGTACTTC. Protein sequence: CASSVASSGNYEQYF.

The CDR3 sequence: CASSPDPRGNTGELFF. DNA for the CDR3: TGCGCCAGCAGTCCGGACCCCCGAGGGAACACCGGGGAGCTGTTTTTT. The rearrangement uses TRBV10-2 and TRBJ2-2; D gene uncertain. Trimming took off 5 bases at V and 1 base at J, with 14 bases between the two ends. The CDR3 is 16 amino acids. The germline V gene has CDR1 WSHSY and CDR2 SAAADI.

In its sample, this clonotype was seen many times. The chain recombines TRBV10-3 with TRBJ1-1; D uncertain. The CDR3 consists of 13 residues. Germline V gene lookup returns CDR1 ENHRY and CDR2 SYGVKD. V lost 3 bases and J 6 bases, leaving 11 bases between the germline ends. CDR3 residues: CAISEAAGPEAFF. The CDR3 nucleotides are TGTGCCATCAGTGAAGCGGCCGGCCCTGAAGCTTTCTTT.

J is TRBJ1-1 and V is TRBV29-1, with 7 bases that match TRBD1. The CDR3 contains 12 residues. J gave up 9 bases and V 4 bases, and 8 bases lay outside the gene matches. Per germline, CDR1 SQVTM and CDR2 ANQGSEA. The CDR3 region is CSVGGDSRQAFF. The CDR3 DNA sequence: TGCAGCGTTGGGGGGGACAGCCGCCAAGCTTTCTTT.

At least ten counts were recorded for this clonotype. V usage is TRBV3-1 and J usage is TRBJ2-2, with 7 nucleotides matching TRBD1. Per germline, CDR1 LGHDT and CDR2 YNNKEL (reference sequence). V dropped 8 bases and J dropped 4; count of bases not matched to a gene: 1. The CDR3 runs 12 residues. DNA of the CDR3: TGTGCCAGCGGGACAGCCACCGGGGAGCTGTTTTTT. It translates to CASGTATGELFF. The full variable domain, in which reference TRBV3-1 and TRBJ2-2 provide the parts outside the CDR3, is DTAVSQTPKYLVTQMGNDKSIKCEQNLGHDTMYWYKQDSKKFLKIMFSYNNKELIINETVPNRFSPKSPDKAHLNLHINSLELGDSAVYFCASGTATGELFFGEGSRLTVL.

This clonotype was observed at least ten times. V gene TRBV18 combines with J gene TRBJ2-5; 9 bases align to TRBD2. Germline lookup yields CDR1 KGHSH and CDR2 LQKENI. V shed 0 bases, J shed 6 bases, and the junction held 2 bases outside the gene matches. This CDR3 contains 14 residues. CDR3 coding DNA: TGTGCCAGCTCACCACCTAGCGGGGGACAGACCCAGTACTTC. Translating gives CASSPPSGGQTQYF.

A note on this clonotype: A read error may be the cause here, since a much bigger clone is one base away. This rearrangement joins TRBV28 to TRBJ1-4; D uncertain. CDR1 MDHEN and CDR2 SYDVKM come from the germline V gene. The CDR3 covers 14 residues. V was trimmed by 4 bases and J by 8 bases, leaving 14 bases between them. The CDR3: CASSSSTAVEKLFF. Written as DNA, the CDR3 is TGTGCCAGCAGTTCTTCCACGGCAGTCGAAAAACTGTTTTTT.

The sample holds many counts of this clonotype. The genes are TRBV6-1 and TRBJ1-2, with 9 bases that match TRBD1. Trimming cost V 5 bases and J 4 bases; bases outside gene matches: 5. In germline, CDR1 is MNHNS, CDR2 SASEGT. This CDR3 has 14 residues. The CDR3 is CASSPGTGFYGYTF. The CDR3 nucleotides read TGTGCCAGCAGTCCCGGGACAGGGTTCTATGGCTACACCTTC.

This clonotype was seen a handful of times. The V call is TRBV20-1, the J call TRBJ2-2; possible D gene TRBD2, 6 bases. The CDR3 has 15 residues. Trimming took off 6 bases at V and 4 bases at J, with 18 bases between the two ends. Germline assignment: CDR1 DFQATT and CDR2 SNEGSKA (reference sequence). CDR3 sequence reads: CSARRGESITGELFF. Written as DNA, the CDR3 is TGCAGTGCCAGGCGGGGTGAATCCATCACCGGGGAGCTGTTTTTT.

The table lists this clonotype with many counts. The rearrangement links TRBV2 to TRBJ2-3, with 7 bases fitting TRBD1. Per germline, CDR1 SNHLY and CDR2 FYNNEI. V lost 7 bases to trimming and J lost 2 bases; unmatched junction nucleotides: 12. This CDR3 contains 16 residues. The chain's CDR3 is CASTTGNRGNTDTQYF. DNA of the CDR3: TGTGCCAGCACCACGGGGAACAGGGGAAACACAGATACGCAGTATTTT. The whole variable domain, filled in from reference TRBV2 and TRBJ2-3, reads EPEVTQTPSHQVTQMGQEVILRCVPISNHLYFYWYRQILGQKVEFLVSFYNNEISEKSEIFDDQFSVERPDGSNFTLKIRSTKLEDSAMYFCASTTGNRGNTDTQYFGPGTRLTVL.

This clonotype was seen more than once but under ten times. V usage is TRBV24-1 and J usage is TRBJ1-2; maybe TRBD1 (6 bases). From germline, CDR1 is KGHDR and CDR2 SFDVKD. This CDR3 is 14 amino acids long. Trimming took 3 bases from V and 4 from J, leaving 11 bases between them. The CDR3 sequence is CATSDPRQAYGYTF. The CDR3 DNA sequence: TGTGCCACCAGTGATCCTCGACAGGCCTATGGCTACACCTTC.

This clonotype has just a few counts. This chain joins TRBV27 and TRBJ2-7; TRBD1 matches 10 bases. The V gene's germline CDR1 is MNHEY and CDR2 SMNVEV (reference sequence). With 5 bases clipped from V and 5 bases from J, the junction kept 9 bases outside the gene matches. This CDR3 is built from 15 residues. The CDR3 here is CASSPDRGPRNEQYF. CDR3 sequence (DNA): TGTGCCAGCAGTCCCGACAGGGGGCCACGGAACGAGCAGTACTTC.

This sequence joins TRBV4-1 and TRBJ2-7; unclear D gene. The V end was cut by 2 bases, the J end by 0 bases, with 5 bases between. Germline V gene data show CDR1 as MGHRA and CDR2 as YSYEKL. CDR3 length: 13 amino acids. As DNA, the CDR3 is TGCGCCAGCAGCCAAATTGGCTCCTACGAGCAGTACTTC. Its protein product is CASSQIGSYEQYF.

The V call is TRBV27, the J call TRBJ2-5, with TRBD1 identical over 10 bases. The CDR3 totals 20 residues. Losses at the gene ends were 2 bases for V and 2 bases for J; bases not matched to a gene: 17. Germline CDR1 and CDR2: MNHEY and SMNVEV (reference sequence). CDR3: CASSLRGDRGGGSGQETQYF. Written as DNA, the CDR3 is TGTGCCAGCAGTTTAAGGGGGGACAGGGGCGGGGGGAGTGGTCAAGAGACCCAGTACTTC.

This clonotype was seen a handful of times. V gene TRBV19 combines with J gene TRBJ1-1; TRBD1 might be the D (6 bases). The CDR3 is 16 residues long. V lost 5 bases and J 0 bases, leaving 16 bases between the germline ends. CDR1 LNHDA and CDR2 SQIVND come from the germline V gene (reference sequence). The CDR3 coding sequence is TGTGCCAGTAGTTTCAAGGACAGCCCTATGAACACTGAAGCTTTCTTT. It translates to CASSFKDSPMNTEAFF.

This chain links TRBV5-1 with TRBJ2-7, with D perhaps given as TRBD1 or TRBD2 (6 bases each). Germline V CDR1 and CDR2: SGHRS, YFSETQ. The V end was cut by 7 bases, the J end by 3 bases, with 26 bases between. The CDR3 runs 17 residues. The CDR3 protein is CASQRGQTGGIGYEQYF. CDR3 in DNA: TGCGCCAGCCAACGTGGACAGACTGGCGGGATTGGCTACGAGCAGTACTTC.

The sample holds a few counts of this clonotype. This sequence joins TRBV7-2 and TRBJ2-7; TRBD2 matches at 11 bases. V lost 4 bases, J lost 2 bases, and 7 bases stayed unmatched. The CDR3 totals 16 residues. The V gene's germline CDR1 is SGHTA and CDR2 FQGNSA. CDR3 loop: CASSYGTSGLAYEQYF. DNA for the CDR3: TGTGCCAGCAGCTATGGGACTAGCGGCCTTGCCTACGAGCAGTACTTC. Filled out from reference TRBV7-2 and TRBJ2-7, the complete variable domain reads GAGVSQSPSNKVTEKGKDVELRCDPISGHTALYWYRQSLGQGLEFLIYFQGNSAPDKSGLPSDRFSAERTGGSVSTLTIQRTQQEDSAVYLCASSYGTSGLAYEQYFGPGTRLTVT.

The table lists this clonotype with many counts. The V call is TRBV29-1, the J call TRBJ1-2, with D perhaps matching TRBD1 (6 bases). V was trimmed by 5 bases and J by 2 bases, leaving 15 bases between them. Germline assignment: CDR1 SQVTM and CDR2 ANQGSEA. The CDR3 consists of 14 residues. CDR3 protein: CSVTPGQKNYGYTF. CDR3 coding DNA: TGCAGCGTTACTCCGGGACAAAAGAACTATGGCTACACCTTC.